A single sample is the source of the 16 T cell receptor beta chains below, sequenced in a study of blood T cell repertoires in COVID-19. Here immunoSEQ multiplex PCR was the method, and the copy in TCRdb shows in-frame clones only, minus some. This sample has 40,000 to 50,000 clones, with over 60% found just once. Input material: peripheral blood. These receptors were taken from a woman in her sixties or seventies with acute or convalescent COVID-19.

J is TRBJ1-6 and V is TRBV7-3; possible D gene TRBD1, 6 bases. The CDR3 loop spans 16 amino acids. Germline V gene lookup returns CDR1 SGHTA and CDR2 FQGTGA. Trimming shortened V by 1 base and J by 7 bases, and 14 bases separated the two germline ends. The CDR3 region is CASSLNRDTANSPLHF. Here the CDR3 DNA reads TGTGCCAGCAGCTTAAACAGGGACACGGCGAATTCACCCCTCCACTTT.

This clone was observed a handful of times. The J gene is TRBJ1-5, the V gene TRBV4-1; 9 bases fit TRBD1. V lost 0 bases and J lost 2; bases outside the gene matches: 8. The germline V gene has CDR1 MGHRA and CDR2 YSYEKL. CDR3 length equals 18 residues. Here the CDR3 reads CASSQDPGQGVGNQPQHF. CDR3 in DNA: TGCGCCAGCAGCCAAGACCCGGGACAGGGAGTCGGCAATCAGCCCCAGCATTTT.

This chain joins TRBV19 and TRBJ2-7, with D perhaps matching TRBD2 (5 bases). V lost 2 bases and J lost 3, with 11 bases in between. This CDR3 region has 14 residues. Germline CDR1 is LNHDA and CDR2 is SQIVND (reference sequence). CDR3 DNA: TGTGCCAGTAGTATAAAAGCGGAAGACTACGAGCAGTACTTC. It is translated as CASSIKAEDYEQYF.

The CDR3 DNA is TGTGCCTGGAGGGTGGGGGGGACGGAGACCCAGTACTTC. Protein: CAWRVGGTETQYF. The rearrangement links TRBV30 to TRBJ2-5, with 7 nucleotides matching TRBD2. There are 13 residues in the CDR3. J was trimmed by 5 bases and V by 3 bases; bases with no gene match: 6. In germline, CDR1 is GTSNPN, CDR2 SVGIG (reference sequence).

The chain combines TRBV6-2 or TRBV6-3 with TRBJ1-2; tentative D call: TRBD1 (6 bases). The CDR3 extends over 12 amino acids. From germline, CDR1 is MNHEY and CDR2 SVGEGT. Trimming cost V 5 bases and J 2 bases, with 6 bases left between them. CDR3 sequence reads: CASSGQNYGYTF. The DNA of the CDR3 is TGTGCCAGCAGTGGACAGAACTATGGCTACACCTTC.

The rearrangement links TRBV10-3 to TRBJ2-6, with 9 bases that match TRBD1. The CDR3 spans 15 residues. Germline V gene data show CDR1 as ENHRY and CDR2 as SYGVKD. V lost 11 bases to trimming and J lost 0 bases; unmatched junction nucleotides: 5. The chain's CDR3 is CAARTGASGANVLTF. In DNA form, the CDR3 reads TGTGCCGCGCGGACAGGGGCCTCTGGGGCCAACGTCCTGACTTTC.

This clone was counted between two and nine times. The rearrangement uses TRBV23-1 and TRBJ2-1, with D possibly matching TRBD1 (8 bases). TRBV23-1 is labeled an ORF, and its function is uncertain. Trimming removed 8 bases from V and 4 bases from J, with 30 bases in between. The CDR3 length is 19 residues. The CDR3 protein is CASSSGQGLLGAHYNEQFF. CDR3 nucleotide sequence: TGCGCCAGCTCTAGCGGACAGGGCCTTTTGGGGGCACATTACAATGAGCAGTTCTTC.

This chain's CDR3 is CASRSRGDNSPLHF. DNA for the CDR3: TGTGCCAGTAGGTCGCGGGGGGATAATTCACCCCTCCACTTT. The chain employs TRBV19 and TRBJ1-6, with a tentative D call TRBD1 (5 bases). There are 14 residues in the CDR3. V was trimmed by 6 bases and J by 5 bases, leaving 11 bases between them. Per the germline V gene, CDR1 is LNHDA and CDR2 is SQIVND (reference sequence).

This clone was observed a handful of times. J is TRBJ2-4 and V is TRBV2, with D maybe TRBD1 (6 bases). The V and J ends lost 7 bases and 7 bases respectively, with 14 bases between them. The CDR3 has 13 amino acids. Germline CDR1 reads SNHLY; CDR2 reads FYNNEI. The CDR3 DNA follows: TGTGCCAGCATCATGGACAGATTCAACATTCAGTACTTC. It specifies CASIMDRFNIQYF.

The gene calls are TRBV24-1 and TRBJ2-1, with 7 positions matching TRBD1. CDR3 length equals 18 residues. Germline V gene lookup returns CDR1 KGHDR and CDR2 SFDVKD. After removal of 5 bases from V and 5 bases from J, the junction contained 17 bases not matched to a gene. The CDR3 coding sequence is TGTGCCACCAGTGTTCGTGGGACAGATAAGATTGGTCACAATGAGCAGTTCTTC. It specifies CATSVRGTDKIGHNEQFF.

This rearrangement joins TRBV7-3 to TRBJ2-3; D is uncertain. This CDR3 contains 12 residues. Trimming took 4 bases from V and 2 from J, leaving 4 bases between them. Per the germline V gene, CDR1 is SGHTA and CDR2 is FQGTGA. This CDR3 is CASSYYTDTQYF. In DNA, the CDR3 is TGTGCCAGCAGCTACTACACAGATACGCAGTATTTT.

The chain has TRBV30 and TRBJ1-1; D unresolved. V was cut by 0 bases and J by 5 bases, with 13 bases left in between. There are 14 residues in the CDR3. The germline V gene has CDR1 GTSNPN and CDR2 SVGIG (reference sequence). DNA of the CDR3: TGTGCCTGGAGTGTACGACTCGGGGAGACTGAAGCTTTCTTT. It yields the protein CAWSVRLGETEAFF.

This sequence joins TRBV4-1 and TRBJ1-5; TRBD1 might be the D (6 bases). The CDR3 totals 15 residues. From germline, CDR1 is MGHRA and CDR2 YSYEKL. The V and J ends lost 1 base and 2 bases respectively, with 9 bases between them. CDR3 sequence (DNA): TGCGCCAGCAGCCAAGGGACAGTGGGCAATCAGCCCCAGCATTTT. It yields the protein CASSQGTVGNQPQHF.

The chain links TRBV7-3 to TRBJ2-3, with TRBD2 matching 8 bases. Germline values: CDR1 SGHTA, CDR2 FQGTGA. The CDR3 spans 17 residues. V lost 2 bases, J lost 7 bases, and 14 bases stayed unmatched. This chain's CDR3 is CASSLDGQRGTSNTQYF. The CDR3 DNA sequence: TGTGCCAGCAGCTTAGACGGGCAGCGGGGGACTTCTAATACGCAGTATTTT.

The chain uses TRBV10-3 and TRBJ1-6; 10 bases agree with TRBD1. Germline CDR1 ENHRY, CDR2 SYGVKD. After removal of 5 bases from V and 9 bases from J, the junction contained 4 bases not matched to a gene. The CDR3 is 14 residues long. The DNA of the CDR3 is TGTGCCATCAGTCCATGGACAGGGGGTTCACCCCTCCACTTT. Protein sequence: CAISPWTGGSPLHF.

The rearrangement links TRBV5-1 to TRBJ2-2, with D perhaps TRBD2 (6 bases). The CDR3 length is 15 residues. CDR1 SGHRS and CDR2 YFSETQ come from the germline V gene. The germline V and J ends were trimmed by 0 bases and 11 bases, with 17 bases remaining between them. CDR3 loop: CASSLVFVGAGELFF. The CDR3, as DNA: TGCGCCAGCAGCTTGGTCTTTGTAGGGGCGGGAGAGCTGTTTTTT.